Presented here are 2 T cell receptor beta chains from one specimen sequenced in a study of cytomegalovirus exposure and HLA in healthy donors. Amplification used 60 Vbeta primers and 13 Jbeta primers. Libraries were prepared by immunoSEQ multiplex PCR; TCRdb keeps only in-frame clonotypes and omits some of them. The sample holds over 150,000 clones, 82% seen once. The sample taken for sequencing was PBMCs. These receptors were obtained from a man aged 50-60 years in good health and CMV-seropositive.

This clone has only a few counts. The rearrangement joins TRBV7-3 to TRBJ2-7; TRBD2 aligns across 9 bases. CDR3 length equals 14 residues. After removal of 3 bases from V and 6 bases from J, the junction contained 6 bases not matched to a gene. Germline lookup yields CDR1 SGHTA and CDR2 FQGTGA. The CDR3 bases are TGTGCCAGCAGCTTGGCGGGAGGGCCTTCCGAGCAGTACTTC. This encodes CASSLAGGPSEQYF. Combining the CDR3 with reference TRBV7-3 and TRBJ2-7 gives the whole variable domain GAGVSQTPSNKVTEKGKYVELRCDPISGHTALYWYRQSLGQGPEFLIYFQGTGAADDSGLPNDRFFAVRPEGSVSTLKIQRTERGDSAVYLCASSLAGGPSEQYFGPGTRLTVT.

The chain is built from TRBV25-1 and TRBJ2-7; TRBD1 matches 7 bases. V was clipped by 4 bases and J by 2 bases; unmatched bases: 14. CDR1 MGHDK and CDR2 SYGVNS come from the germline V gene. CDR3 length equals 17 residues. CDR3 bases: TGTGCCAGCAGTGGGGGGTGGGACCACAGGGGAGCCTACGAGCAGTACTTC. Encoded protein: CASSGGWDHRGAYEQYF.